This record concerns one TCR beta chain sequence. The antigen is undetermined. TCRdb ran MiXCR on the reads and lists one entry per CDR3 protein. The repertoire holds 510,000 or so distinct CDR3 sequences, with about a quarter as singletons. This record belongs to a study of T cell repertoires in cytomegalovirus infection. Study observations and caveats: Individuals carrying CMV plus the relevant HLA were identified by cumulative frequency of public TCR beta families.

The CDR3 covers 14 residues. Germline V gene lookup returns CDR1 SQVTM and CDR2 ANQGSEA. The ends lost 6 bases at V and 2 bases at J; junction bases unmatched: 8. The chain links TRBV29-1 to TRBJ1-2, with TRBD1 matching 8 bases. The receptor was isolated from a human donor in good health (CMV status not recorded). Some clones in this sample may be carry-over from other donors' samples. Sequencing was done on a sample of PBMCs. The CDR3 sequence is CSVAGQGPNYGYTF. The CDR3 coding sequence is TGCAGCGTCGCCGGACAGGGACCAAACTATGGCTACACCTTC.